This T cell receptor beta chain emerged from a study of cytomegalovirus exposure and HLA in healthy donors. Study findings and constraints: Prior analysis indicated that the majority of TCR beta V segments exhibited productivity approximately 90% or approximately 30% of the time. Immune exposure information available was restricted to CMV serostatus.

Vbeta (60) and Jbeta (13) primers were used in the PCR. TCRdb's table, derived via immunoSEQ multiplex PCR, lists solely in-frame clones and lacks some. The sample has roughly 120,000 clones, 73% seen once. The germline V gene has CDR1 MNHNS and CDR2 SASEGT. The CDR3 is 15 amino acids. Losses at the gene ends were 6 bases for V and 0 bases for J; bases not matched to a gene: 5. This clone was seen once. Its matching antigen is unknown. This chain connects TRBV6-1 to TRBJ1-5; 7 bases are a match to TRBD1. The sample taken for sequencing was PBMCs. The clonotype originates from a man aged 55 to 70 in good health and CMV-seropositive. The CDR3 bases are TGTGCCAGCAGAGACAGGGAATATAGCAATCAGCCCCAGCATTTT. It translates to CASRDREYSNQPQHF.